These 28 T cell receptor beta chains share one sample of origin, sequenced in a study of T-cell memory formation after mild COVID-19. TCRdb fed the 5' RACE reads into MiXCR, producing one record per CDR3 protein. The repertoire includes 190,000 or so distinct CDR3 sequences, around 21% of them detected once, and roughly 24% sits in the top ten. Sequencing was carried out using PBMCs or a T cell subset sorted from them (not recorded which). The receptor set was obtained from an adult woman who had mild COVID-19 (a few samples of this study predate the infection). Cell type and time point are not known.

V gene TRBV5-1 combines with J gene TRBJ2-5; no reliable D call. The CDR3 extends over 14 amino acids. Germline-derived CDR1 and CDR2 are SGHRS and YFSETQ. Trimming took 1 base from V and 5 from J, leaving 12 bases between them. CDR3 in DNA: TGCGCCAGCAGCTTGTCTGGTGGATCGGAGACCCAGTACTTC. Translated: CASSLSGGSETQYF.

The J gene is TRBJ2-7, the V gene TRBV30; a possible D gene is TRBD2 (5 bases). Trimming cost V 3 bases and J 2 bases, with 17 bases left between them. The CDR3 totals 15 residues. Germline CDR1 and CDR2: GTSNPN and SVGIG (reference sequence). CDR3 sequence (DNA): TGTGCCTGGAGCGAGCGGCCGGGCGACCCCTACGAGCAGTACTTC. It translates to CAWSERPGDPYEQYF. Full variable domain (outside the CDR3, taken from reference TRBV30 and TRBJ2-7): SQTIHQWPATLVQPVGSPLSLECTVEGTSNPNLYWYRQAAGRGLQLLFYSVGIGQISSEVPQNLSASRPQDRQFILSSKKLLLSDSGFYLCAWSERPGDPYEQYFGPGTRLTVT.

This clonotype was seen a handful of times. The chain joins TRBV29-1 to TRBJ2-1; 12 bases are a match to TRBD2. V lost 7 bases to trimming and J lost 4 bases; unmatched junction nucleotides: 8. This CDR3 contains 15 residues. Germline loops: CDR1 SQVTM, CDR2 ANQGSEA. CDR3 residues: CSGLQTSGGYNEQFF. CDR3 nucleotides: TGCAGCGGTCTACAAACTAGCGGGGGGTACAATGAGCAGTTCTTC.

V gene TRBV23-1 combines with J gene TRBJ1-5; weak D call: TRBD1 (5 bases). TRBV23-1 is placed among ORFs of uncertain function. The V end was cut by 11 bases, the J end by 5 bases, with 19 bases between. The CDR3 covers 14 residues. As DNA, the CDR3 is TGCGCCCTACGTGCAGGGACGGGGCATCAGCCCCAGCATTTT. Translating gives CALRAGTGHQPQHF.

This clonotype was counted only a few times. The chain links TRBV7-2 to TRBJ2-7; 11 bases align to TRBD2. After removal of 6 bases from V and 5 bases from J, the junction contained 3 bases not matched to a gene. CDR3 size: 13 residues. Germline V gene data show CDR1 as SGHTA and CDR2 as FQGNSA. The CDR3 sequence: CASSLLAGDEQYF. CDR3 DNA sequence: TGTGCCAGCAGTTTACTAGCGGGAGACGAGCAGTACTTC.

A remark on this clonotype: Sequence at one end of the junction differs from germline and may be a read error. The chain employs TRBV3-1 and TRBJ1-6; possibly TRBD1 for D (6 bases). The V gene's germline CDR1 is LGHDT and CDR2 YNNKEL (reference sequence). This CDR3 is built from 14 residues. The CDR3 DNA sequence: TGTGCCAGCAGCCAGACAGGAAATAACTCACCCCTCCACTTT. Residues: CASSQTGNNSPLHF. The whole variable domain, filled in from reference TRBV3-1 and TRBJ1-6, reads DTAVSQTPKYLVTQMGNDKSIKCEQNLGHDTMYWYKQDSKKFLKIMFSYNNKELIINETVPNRFSPKSPDKAHLNLHINSLELGDSAVYFCASSQTGNNSPLHFGNGTRLTVT.

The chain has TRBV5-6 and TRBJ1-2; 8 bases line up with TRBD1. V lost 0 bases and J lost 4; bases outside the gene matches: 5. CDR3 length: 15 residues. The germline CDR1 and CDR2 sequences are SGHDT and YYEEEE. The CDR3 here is CASSLDGRGPYGYTF. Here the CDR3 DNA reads TGTGCCAGCAGCTTGGATGGCAGGGGGCCCTATGGCTACACCTTC.

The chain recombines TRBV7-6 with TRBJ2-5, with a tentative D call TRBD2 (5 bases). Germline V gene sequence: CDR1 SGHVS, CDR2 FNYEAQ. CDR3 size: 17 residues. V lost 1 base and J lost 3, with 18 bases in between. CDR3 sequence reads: CASSLESSVTREETQYF. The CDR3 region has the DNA TGTGCCAGCAGCTTAGAAAGTTCGGTGACGCGGGAAGAGACCCAGTACTTC.

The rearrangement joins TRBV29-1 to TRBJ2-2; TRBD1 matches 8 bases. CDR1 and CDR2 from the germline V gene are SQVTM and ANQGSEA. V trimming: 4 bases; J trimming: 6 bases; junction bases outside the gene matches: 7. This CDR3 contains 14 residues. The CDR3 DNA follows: TGCAGCGTTGTAGACAGGGGAGGCCCCGGGGAGCTGTTTTTT. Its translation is CSVVDRGGPGELFF.

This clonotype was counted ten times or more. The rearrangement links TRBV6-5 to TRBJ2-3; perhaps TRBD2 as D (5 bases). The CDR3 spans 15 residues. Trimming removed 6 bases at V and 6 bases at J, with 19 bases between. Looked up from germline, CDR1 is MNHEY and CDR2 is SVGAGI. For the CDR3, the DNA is TGTGCCAGCAGCTCCGGGATCCGCGAGTTGGATACGCAGTATTTT. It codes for CASSSGIRELDTQYF.

DNA of the CDR3: TGTGCCAGCAGCTCAGTTTCGTGGGGCCAAGATACGCAGTATTTT. Its translation is CASSSVSWGQDTQYF. The rearrangement joins TRBV7-9 to TRBJ2-3; D is possibly TRBD1 (5 bases). Germline assignment: CDR1 SEHNR and CDR2 FQNEAQ (reference sequence). V was shortened by 4 bases and J by 5 bases, with 16 bases between the two germline ends. The CDR3 has 15 residues.

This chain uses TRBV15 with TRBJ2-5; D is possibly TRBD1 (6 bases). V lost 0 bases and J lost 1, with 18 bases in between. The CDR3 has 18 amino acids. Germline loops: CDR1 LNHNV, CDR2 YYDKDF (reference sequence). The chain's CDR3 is CATSRDLRPGDLQETQYF. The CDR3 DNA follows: TGTGCCACCAGCAGAGATTTAAGGCCAGGGGACCTCCAAGAGACCCAGTACTTC.

The CDR3 DNA reads as TGCGCCAGCAGTGAGCGGGGGCCCACAGATACGCAGTATTTT. Its translation: CASSERGPTDTQYF. The gene calls are TRBV5-1 and TRBJ2-3; TRBD2 matches 8 bases. The ends lost 5 bases at V and 2 bases at J; junction bases unmatched: 4. The CDR3 totals 14 residues. Germline lookup yields CDR1 SGHRS and CDR2 YFSETQ.

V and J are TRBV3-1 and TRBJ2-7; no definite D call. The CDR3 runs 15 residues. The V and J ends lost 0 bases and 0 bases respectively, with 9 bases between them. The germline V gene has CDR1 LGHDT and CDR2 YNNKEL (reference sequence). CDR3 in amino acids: CASSQELGSSYEQYF. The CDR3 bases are TGTGCCAGCAGCCAAGAGCTTGGAAGCTCCTACGAGCAGTACTTC.

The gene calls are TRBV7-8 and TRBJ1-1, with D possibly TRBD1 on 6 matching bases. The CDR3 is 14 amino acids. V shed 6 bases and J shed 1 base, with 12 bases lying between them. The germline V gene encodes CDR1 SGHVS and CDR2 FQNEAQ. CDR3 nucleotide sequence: TGTGCCAGCAGTCTACAGGGTTCGAACACTGAAGCTTTCTTT. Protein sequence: CASSLQGSNTEAFF.

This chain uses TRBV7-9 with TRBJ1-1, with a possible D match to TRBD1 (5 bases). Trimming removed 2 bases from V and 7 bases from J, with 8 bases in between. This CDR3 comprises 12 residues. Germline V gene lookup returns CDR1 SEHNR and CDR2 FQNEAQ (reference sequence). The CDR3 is CASSLQGSEAFF. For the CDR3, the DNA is TGTGCCAGCAGCTTACAGGGAAGTGAAGCTTTCTTT. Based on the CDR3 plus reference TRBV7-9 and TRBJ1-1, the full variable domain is DTGVSQNPRHKITKRGQNVTFRCDPISEHNRLYWYRQTLGQGPEFLTYFQNEAQLEKSRLLSDRFSAERPKGSFSTLEIQRTEQGDSAMYLCASSLQGSEAFFGQGTRLTVV.

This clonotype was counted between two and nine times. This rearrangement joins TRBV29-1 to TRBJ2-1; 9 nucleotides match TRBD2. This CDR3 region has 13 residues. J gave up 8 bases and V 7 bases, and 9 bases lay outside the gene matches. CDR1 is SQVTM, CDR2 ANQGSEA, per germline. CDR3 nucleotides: TGCAGCGCGCACCTAGCGGGATTGGATGAGCAGTTCTTC. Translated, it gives CSAHLAGLDEQFF.

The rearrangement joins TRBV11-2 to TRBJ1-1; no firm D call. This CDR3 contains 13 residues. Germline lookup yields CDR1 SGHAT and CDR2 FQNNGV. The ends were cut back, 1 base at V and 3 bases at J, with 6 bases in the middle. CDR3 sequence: CASSLGPDTEAFF. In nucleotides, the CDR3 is TGTGCCAGCAGCTTAGGACCAGACACTGAAGCTTTCTTT.

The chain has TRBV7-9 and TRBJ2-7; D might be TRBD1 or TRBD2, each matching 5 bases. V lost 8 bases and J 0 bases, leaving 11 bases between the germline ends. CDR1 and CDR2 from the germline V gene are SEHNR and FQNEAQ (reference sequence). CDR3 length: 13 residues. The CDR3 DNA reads TGTGCCAGCGGGGGACCTCCCTCCTACGAGCAGTACTTC. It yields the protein CASGGPPSYEQYF.

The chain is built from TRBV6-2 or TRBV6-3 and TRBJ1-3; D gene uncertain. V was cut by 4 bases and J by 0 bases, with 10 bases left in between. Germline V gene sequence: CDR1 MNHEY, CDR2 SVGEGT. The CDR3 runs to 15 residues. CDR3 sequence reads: CASSSGRTSGNTIYF. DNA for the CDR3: TGTGCCAGCAGTTCCGGACGGACCTCTGGAAACACCATATATTTT.

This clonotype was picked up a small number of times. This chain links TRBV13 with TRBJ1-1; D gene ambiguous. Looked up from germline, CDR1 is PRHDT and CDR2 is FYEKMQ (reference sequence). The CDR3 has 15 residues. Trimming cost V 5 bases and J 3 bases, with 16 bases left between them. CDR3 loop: CASSLRPVGYTEAFF. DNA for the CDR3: TGTGCCAGCAGCCTCCGCCCCGTAGGGTACACTGAAGCTTTCTTT.

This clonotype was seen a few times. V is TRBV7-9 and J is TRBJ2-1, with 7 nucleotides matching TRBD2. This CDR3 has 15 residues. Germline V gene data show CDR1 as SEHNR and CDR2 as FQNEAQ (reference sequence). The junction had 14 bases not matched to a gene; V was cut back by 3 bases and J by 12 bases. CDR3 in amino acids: CASSLIGGSGVGQFF. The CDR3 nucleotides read TGTGCCAGCAGCTTGATCGGCGGGAGCGGGGTAGGGCAGTTCTTC.

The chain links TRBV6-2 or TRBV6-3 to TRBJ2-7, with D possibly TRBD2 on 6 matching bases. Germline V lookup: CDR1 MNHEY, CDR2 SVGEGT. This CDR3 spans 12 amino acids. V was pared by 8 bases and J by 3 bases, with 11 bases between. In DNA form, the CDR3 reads TGTGCCAGCGGGCAGGGAGGCTACGAGCAGTACTTC. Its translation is CASGQGGYEQYF.

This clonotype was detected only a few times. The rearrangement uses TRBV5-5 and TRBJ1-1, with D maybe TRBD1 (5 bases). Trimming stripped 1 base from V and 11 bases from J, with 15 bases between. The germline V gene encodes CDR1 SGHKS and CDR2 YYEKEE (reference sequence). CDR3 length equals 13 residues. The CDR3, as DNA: TGTGCCAGCAGCTTGAGCAGGGACCGGGGGGCTTTCTTT. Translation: CASSLSRDRGAFF.

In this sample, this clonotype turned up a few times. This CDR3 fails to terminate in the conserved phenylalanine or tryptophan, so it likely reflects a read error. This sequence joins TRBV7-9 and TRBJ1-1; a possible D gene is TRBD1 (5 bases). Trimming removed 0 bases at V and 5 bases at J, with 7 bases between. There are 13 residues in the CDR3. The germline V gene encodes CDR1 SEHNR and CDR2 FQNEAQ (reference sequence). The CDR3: CASSLARVTEAFS. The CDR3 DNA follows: TGTGCCAGCAGCTTAGCCAGGGTAACTGAAGCTTTCTCT.

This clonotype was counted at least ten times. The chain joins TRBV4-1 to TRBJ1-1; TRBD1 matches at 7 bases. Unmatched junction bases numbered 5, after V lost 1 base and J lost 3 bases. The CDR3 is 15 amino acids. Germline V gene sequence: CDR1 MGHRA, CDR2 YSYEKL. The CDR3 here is CASSQGAGTDTEAFF. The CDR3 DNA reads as TGCGCCAGCAGCCAAGGGGCCGGGACAGACACTGAAGCTTTCTTT.

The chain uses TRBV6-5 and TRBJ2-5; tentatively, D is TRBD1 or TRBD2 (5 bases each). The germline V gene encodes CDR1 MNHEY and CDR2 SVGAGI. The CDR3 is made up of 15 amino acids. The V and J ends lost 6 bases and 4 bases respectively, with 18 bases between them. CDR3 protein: CASRGPRGAGETQYF. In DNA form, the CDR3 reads TGTGCCAGCAGGGGGCCTAGAGGGGCAGGAGAGACCCAGTACTTC.

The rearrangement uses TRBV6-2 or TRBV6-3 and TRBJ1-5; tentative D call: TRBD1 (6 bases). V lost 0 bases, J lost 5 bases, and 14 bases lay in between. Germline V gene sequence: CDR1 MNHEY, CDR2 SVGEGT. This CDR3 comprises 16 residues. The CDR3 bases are TGTGCCAGCAGTTACTCGCGGGGGCAGGTTGATCAGCCCCAGCATTTT. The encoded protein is CASSYSRGQVDQPQHF.